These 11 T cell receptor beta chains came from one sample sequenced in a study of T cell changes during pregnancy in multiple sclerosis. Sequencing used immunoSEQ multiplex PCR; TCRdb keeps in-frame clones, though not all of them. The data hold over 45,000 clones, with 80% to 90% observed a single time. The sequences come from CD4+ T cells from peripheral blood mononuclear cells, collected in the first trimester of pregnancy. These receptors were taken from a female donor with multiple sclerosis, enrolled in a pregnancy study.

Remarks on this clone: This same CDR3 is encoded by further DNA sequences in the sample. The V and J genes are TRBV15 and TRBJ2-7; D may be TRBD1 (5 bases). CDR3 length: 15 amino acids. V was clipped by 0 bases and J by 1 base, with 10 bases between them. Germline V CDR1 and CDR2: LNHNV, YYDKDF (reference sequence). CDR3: CATSRDPTGSYEQYF. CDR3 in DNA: TGTGCCACCAGCAGAGATCCCACAGGTTCCTACGAGCAGTACTTC.

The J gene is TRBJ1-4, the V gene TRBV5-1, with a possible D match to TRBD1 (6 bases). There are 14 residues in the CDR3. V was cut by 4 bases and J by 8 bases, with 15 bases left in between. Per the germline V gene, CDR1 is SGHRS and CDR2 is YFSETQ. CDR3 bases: TGCGCCAGCAGCCTAAGACAGGCCGAGGAAAAACTGTTTTTT. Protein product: CASSLRQAEEKLFF.

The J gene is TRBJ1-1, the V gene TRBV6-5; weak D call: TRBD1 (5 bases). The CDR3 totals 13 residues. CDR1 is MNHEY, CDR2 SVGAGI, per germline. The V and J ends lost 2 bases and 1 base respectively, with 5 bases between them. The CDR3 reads CASSYDRNTEAFF. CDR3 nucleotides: TGTGCCAGCAGTTACGACAGGAACACTGAAGCTTTCTTT.

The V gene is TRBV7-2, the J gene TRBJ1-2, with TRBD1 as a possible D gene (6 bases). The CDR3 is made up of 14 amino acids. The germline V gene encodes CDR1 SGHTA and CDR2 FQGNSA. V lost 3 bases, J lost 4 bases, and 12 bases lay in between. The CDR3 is CASSLDRDGYGYTF. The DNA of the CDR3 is TGTGCCAGCAGCTTGGACAGAGACGGCTATGGCTACACCTTC.

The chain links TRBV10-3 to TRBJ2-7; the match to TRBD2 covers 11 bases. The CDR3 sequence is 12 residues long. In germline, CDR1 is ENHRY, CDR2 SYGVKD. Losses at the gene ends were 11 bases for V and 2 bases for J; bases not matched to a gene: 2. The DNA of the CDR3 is TGTGCCTGTAGCGGGGGGGCCTACGAGCAGTACTTC. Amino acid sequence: CACSGGAYEQYF.

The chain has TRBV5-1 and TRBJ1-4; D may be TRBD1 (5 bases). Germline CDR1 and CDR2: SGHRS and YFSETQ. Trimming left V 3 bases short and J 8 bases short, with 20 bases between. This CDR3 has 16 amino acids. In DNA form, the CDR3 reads TGCGCCAGCAGCTCGCGGGGGACCGGGGCTAGAGAAAAACTGTTTTTT. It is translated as CASSSRGTGAREKLFF. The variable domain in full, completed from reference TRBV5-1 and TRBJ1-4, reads KAGVTQTPRYLIKTRGQQVTLSCSPISGHRSVSWYQQTPGQGLQFLFEYFSETQRNKGNFPGRFSGRQFSNSRSEMNVSTLELGDSALYLCASSSRGTGAREKLFFGSGTQLSVL.

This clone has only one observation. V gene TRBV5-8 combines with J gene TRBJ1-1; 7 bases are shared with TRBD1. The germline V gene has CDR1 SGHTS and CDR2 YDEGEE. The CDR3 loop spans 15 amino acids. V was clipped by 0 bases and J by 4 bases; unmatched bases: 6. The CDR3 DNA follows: TGTGCCAGCAGCTTGGGACGACAGGGATCCACTGAAGCTTTCTTT. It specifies CASSLGRQGSTEAFF.

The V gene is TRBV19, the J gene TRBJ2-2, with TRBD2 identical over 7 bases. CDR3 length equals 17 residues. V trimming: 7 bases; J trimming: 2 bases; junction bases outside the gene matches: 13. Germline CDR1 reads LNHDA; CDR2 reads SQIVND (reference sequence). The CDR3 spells CASKSGGSGVNTGELFF. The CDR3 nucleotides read TGTGCCAGTAAAAGCGGCGGGAGTGGGGTCAACACCGGGGAGCTGTTTTTT.

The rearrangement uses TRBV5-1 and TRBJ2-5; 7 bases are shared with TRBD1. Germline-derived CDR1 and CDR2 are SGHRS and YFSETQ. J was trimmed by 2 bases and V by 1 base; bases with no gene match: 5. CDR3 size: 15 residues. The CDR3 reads CASSLSRGKQETQYF. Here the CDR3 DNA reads TGCGCCAGCAGCTTGAGCAGGGGGAAACAAGAGACCCAGTACTTC.

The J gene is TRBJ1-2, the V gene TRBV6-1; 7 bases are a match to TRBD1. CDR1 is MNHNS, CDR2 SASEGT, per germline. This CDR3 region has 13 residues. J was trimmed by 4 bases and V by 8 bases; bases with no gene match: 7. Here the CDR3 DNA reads TGTGCCAGCGGAGGTCAGGGGGTCTATGGCTACACCTTC. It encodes CASGGQGVYGYTF.

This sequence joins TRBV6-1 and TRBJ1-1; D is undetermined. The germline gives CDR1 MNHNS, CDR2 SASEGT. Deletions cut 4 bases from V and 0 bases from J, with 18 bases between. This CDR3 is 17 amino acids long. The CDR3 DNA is TGTGCCAGCAGTGGGAAGGCGTCCACAGCCATGAACACTGAAGCTTTCTTT. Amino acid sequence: CASSGKASTAMNTEAFF.